The following is a T cell receptor (beta chain) sequence with its context. In the original analysis: From reference gene primer amplification, estimates of nucleated cell counts were derived. Data came from immunoSEQ multiplex PCR; TCRdb stores just in-frame clones and leaves some out. V, J and clone size are those of that table, while D and trimming were read from the DNA. The repertoire includes 85,000 to 95,000 clones, approximately 89% of them detected once, and roughly 5.4% sits in the top ten. This record belongs to a study of blood T cell repertoires in COVID-19. Trimming left V 0 bases short and J 6 bases short, with 9 bases between. The CDR3 has 13 residues. CDR1 SGHKS and CDR2 YYEKEE come from the germline V gene (reference sequence).

The chain has TRBV5-5 and TRBJ2-5; tentative D call: TRBD1 (6 bases). The sample consisted of peripheral blood. This clonotype was obtained from a woman older than 75 with active COVID-19. The CDR3 DNA reads as TGTGCCAGCAGCTTGGAGGGGGTACAGACCCAGTACTTC. Encoded protein: CASSLEGVQTQYF.